The rows below give T cell receptor beta chains drawn from one sample of a study of radiation and T cells in renal cell carcinoma. Method: immunoSEQ multiplex PCR; TCRdb's copy keeps in-frame clones and lacks some. The sample holds over 35,000 clones, roughly 80% seen once. Sequenced here: blood, sampled from a patient whose treatment included radiotherapy and nephrectomy. These receptors all come from a woman in her 70s with renal cell carcinoma. CDR3s include the opening cysteine and the closing phenylalanine or tryptophan. Fields, in order: CDR3 protein, CDR3 DNA, D gene, J gene, V gene, clone size. The D gene is left open where the match is weak. The size field is filled for only some rows; it gives once, few, many or a size class.

cdr3_aa: CASSVGGQEHNEQFF
cdr3_nt: TGTGCCAGCAGCGTAGGTGGACAGGAACACAATGAGCAGTTCTTC
d_call: TRBD1
j_call: TRBJ2-1
v_call: TRBV9
clone_size: -

cdr3_aa: CASSLARANTEAFF
cdr3_nt: TGTGCCAGCAGCTTGGCAAGGGCGAACACTGAAGCTTTCTTT
d_call: -
j_call: TRBJ1-1
v_call: TRBV5-4
clone_size: -

cdr3_aa: CSAQASHGYTF
cdr3_nt: TGCAGTGCCCAGGCCTCCCATGGCTACACCTTC
d_call: -
j_call: TRBJ1-2
v_call: TRBV20-1
clone_size: -

cdr3_aa: CASSERGYEQYF
cdr3_nt: TGTGCCAGCAGTGAGAGGGGCTACGAGCAGTACTTC
d_call: -
j_call: TRBJ2-7
v_call: TRBV6-1
clone_size: -

cdr3_aa: CASSFSLTGSNQPQHF
cdr3_nt: TGTGCCAGCAGTTTCTCTCTCACGGGTAGCAATCAGCCCCAGCATTTT
d_call: -
j_call: TRBJ1-5
v_call: TRBV7-4
clone_size: few

cdr3_aa: CASSGGTGVSYEQYF
cdr3_nt: TGTGCCAGCAGCGGGGGGACAGGGGTTTCCTACGAGCAGTACTTC
d_call: TRBD1
j_call: TRBJ2-7
v_call: TRBV5-6
clone_size: -

cdr3_aa: CASSTPSGNTIYF
cdr3_nt: TGTGCCAGCAGTACTCCCTCTGGAAACACCATATATTTT
d_call: -
j_call: TRBJ1-3
v_call: TRBV7-2
clone_size: -

cdr3_aa: CASRPPTGGKQTQYF
cdr3_nt: TGTGCCAGCCGACCCCCCACAGGGGGCAAACAGACCCAGTACTTC
d_call: TRBD1
j_call: TRBJ2-5
v_call: TRBV7-2
clone_size: -

cdr3_aa: CASSLVVRGYEQYF
cdr3_nt: TGTGCCAGCAGCTTGGTGGTCAGGGGCTACGAGCAGTACTTC
d_call: -
j_call: TRBJ2-7
v_call: TRBV5-8
clone_size: -

cdr3_aa: CASSPPPGTDITYEQYF
cdr3_nt: TGTGCCAGCAGCCCACCCCCCGGGACAGACATAACCTACGAGCAGTACTTC
d_call: TRBD1
j_call: TRBJ2-7
v_call: TRBV7-9
clone_size: -

cdr3_aa: CASAKAGGKVGEQYF
cdr3_nt: TGTGCCAGTGCCAAGGCAGGGGGAAAGGTCGGCGAGCAGTACTTC
d_call: TRBD1
j_call: TRBJ2-7
v_call: TRBV19
clone_size: -

cdr3_aa: CASTKAGPEAFF
cdr3_nt: TGTGCCAGCACCAAGGCTGGACCTGAAGCTTTCTTT
d_call: -
j_call: TRBJ1-1
v_call: TRBV13
clone_size: -

cdr3_aa: CASSPTGVYGYTF
cdr3_nt: TGTGCCAGCAGCCCCACAGGGGTCTATGGCTACACCTTC
d_call: TRBD1
j_call: TRBJ1-2
v_call: TRBV7-2
clone_size: few

cdr3_aa: CSARATGGAFF
cdr3_nt: TGCAGTGCTAGAGCGACAGGGGGAGCTTTCTTT
d_call: TRBD1
j_call: TRBJ1-1
v_call: TRBV20-1
clone_size: -

cdr3_aa: CASRGHSTRNEQYF
cdr3_nt: TGTGCCAGCAGAGGGCACAGCACGAGGAACGAGCAGTACTTC
d_call: -
j_call: TRBJ2-7
v_call: TRBV7-9
clone_size: large

cdr3_aa: CASNFRPLGETQYF
cdr3_nt: TGTGCCAGCAATTTCCGGCCCCTCGGGGAGACCCAGTACTTC
d_call: -
j_call: TRBJ2-5
v_call: TRBV6-6
clone_size: -

cdr3_aa: CASSLEGAKDTQYF
cdr3_nt: TGTGCCAGCAGTCTAGAGGGGGCCAAGGATACGCAGTATTTT
d_call: TRBD1
j_call: TRBJ2-3
v_call: TRBV7-8
clone_size: -

cdr3_aa: CASSQRNSGGGLDTQYF
cdr3_nt: TGCGCCAGCAGCCAGCGCAATAGCGGGGGGGGATTAGATACGCAGTATTTT
d_call: TRBD2
j_call: TRBJ2-3
v_call: TRBV4-1
clone_size: -

cdr3_aa: CATSRDVETQYF
cdr3_nt: TGTGCCACCAGCAGAGATGTGGAGACCCAGTACTTC
d_call: -
j_call: TRBJ2-5
v_call: TRBV15
clone_size: -

cdr3_aa: CASSGQGGNQPQHF
cdr3_nt: TGTGCCAGTAGTGGACAGGGGGGCAATCAGCCCCAGCATTTT
d_call: TRBD1
j_call: TRBJ1-5
v_call: TRBV19
clone_size: -

cdr3_aa: CASSYSGVENLDIQYF
cdr3_nt: TGTGCCAGCAGTTACTCCGGAGTAGAAAATTTGGACATTCAGTACTTC
d_call: -
j_call: TRBJ2-4
v_call: TRBV6-5
clone_size: -

cdr3_aa: CASSQGRDNYGYTF
cdr3_nt: TGCGCCAGCAGCCAAGGTCGGGATAACTATGGCTACACCTTC
d_call: -
j_call: TRBJ1-2
v_call: TRBV4-3
clone_size: -

cdr3_aa: CASSADRGRYTF
cdr3_nt: TGTGCCAGTAGTGCCGACAGGGGTCGCTACACCTTC
d_call: TRBD1
j_call: TRBJ1-2
v_call: TRBV19
clone_size: -

cdr3_aa: CASSPRNVGADQPQHF
cdr3_nt: TGTGCCAGCTCACCACGTAATGTCGGTGCTGATCAGCCCCAGCATTTT
d_call: -
j_call: TRBJ1-5
v_call: TRBV18
clone_size: -

cdr3_aa: CASSLVQGNTEAFF
cdr3_nt: TGTGCCAGCAGCCTCGTACAGGGGAACACTGAAGCTTTCTTT
d_call: -
j_call: TRBJ1-1
v_call: TRBV6-5
clone_size: -

cdr3_aa: CASSFFGTSSEQYF
cdr3_nt: TGTGCCAGCAGCTTCTTCGGGACTAGCAGTGAGCAGTACTTC
d_call: TRBD2
j_call: TRBJ2-7
v_call: TRBV5-5
clone_size: -

cdr3_aa: CASSRGGGLETQYF
cdr3_nt: TGTGCCAGCAGCCGAGGGGGAGGGTTAGAGACCCAGTACTTC
d_call: -
j_call: TRBJ2-5
v_call: TRBV7-3
clone_size: -

cdr3_aa: CASRGRDYEQFF
cdr3_nt: TGTGCCAGCAGAGGCAGGGATTATGAGCAGTTCTTC
d_call: -
j_call: TRBJ2-1
v_call: TRBV6-6
clone_size: -

cdr3_aa: CASTPQRSYGYTF
cdr3_nt: TGTGCCAGTACCCCACAGCGATCCTATGGCTACACCTTC
d_call: -
j_call: TRBJ1-2
v_call: TRBV19
clone_size: -

cdr3_aa: CASSVEGDTQYF
cdr3_nt: TGTGCCAGCAGCGTAGAGGGGGATACGCAGTATTTT
d_call: -
j_call: TRBJ2-3
v_call: TRBV9
clone_size: -

cdr3_aa: CASSGSGTNTEAFF
cdr3_nt: TGCGCCAGCAGCGGTTCCGGGACCAACACTGAAGCTTTCTTT
d_call: -
j_call: TRBJ1-1
v_call: TRBV5-1
clone_size: -

cdr3_aa: CASSPQGGHPNTEAFF
cdr3_nt: TGTGCCAGTAGTCCCCAAGGAGGACACCCGAACACTGAAGCTTTCTTT
d_call: -
j_call: TRBJ1-1
v_call: TRBV19
clone_size: -

cdr3_aa: CASSYSYNSPLHF
cdr3_nt: TGTGCCAGCAGCTACTCCTATAATTCACCCCTCCACTTT
d_call: -
j_call: TRBJ1-6
v_call: TRBV6-4
clone_size: -

cdr3_aa: CASSDSGTGGNEQFF
cdr3_nt: TGTGCCAGCAGTGATTCCGGGACAGGGGGCAATGAGCAGTTCTTC
d_call: TRBD1
j_call: TRBJ2-1
v_call: TRBV6-1
clone_size: -

cdr3_aa: CAISDGQGANQPQHF
cdr3_nt: TGTGCCATCAGTGACGGACAGGGGGCCAATCAGCCCCAGCATTTT
d_call: TRBD1
j_call: TRBJ1-5
v_call: TRBV10-3
clone_size: -

cdr3_aa: CASSLGGLPSYNEQFF
cdr3_nt: TGTGCCAGCAGCTTAGGGGGGCTTCCTTCCTACAATGAGCAGTTCTTC
d_call: -
j_call: TRBJ2-1
v_call: TRBV7-2
clone_size: -

cdr3_aa: CASSYGGGAFETQYF
cdr3_nt: TGTGCCAGCAGTTACGGCGGGGGGGCCTTTGAGACCCAGTACTTC
d_call: TRBD2
j_call: TRBJ2-5
v_call: TRBV6-6
clone_size: -

cdr3_aa: CASSRLASNTGELFF
cdr3_nt: TGTGCCAGTAGTAGACTAGCGAGCAACACCGGGGAGCTGTTTTTT
d_call: TRBD2
j_call: TRBJ2-2
v_call: TRBV19
clone_size: -

cdr3_aa: CASSIDLAGGAYEQYF
cdr3_nt: TGTGCCAGTAGTATAGATCTGGCAGGGGGTGCCTACGAGCAGTACTTC
d_call: TRBD1
j_call: TRBJ2-7
v_call: TRBV19
clone_size: -

cdr3_aa: CASSTKLAANEQFF
cdr3_nt: TGTGCCAGCAGCACGAAGCTAGCAGCAAATGAGCAGTTCTTC
d_call: -
j_call: TRBJ2-1
v_call: TRBV5-4
clone_size: -

cdr3_aa: CASSSPPSYEQYF
cdr3_nt: TGTGCCAGCAGCTCTCCCCCTTCCTACGAGCAGTACTTC
d_call: -
j_call: TRBJ2-7
v_call: TRBV5-4
clone_size: -

cdr3_aa: CASSSGPREPQHF
cdr3_nt: TGTGCCAGCAGCTCGGGTCCCCGGGAGCCCCAGCATTTT
d_call: -
j_call: TRBJ1-5
v_call: TRBV7-2
clone_size: -

cdr3_aa: CASTLQGDRGETQYF
cdr3_nt: TGTGCCAGCACCCTTCAGGGGGACCGGGGGGAGACCCAGTACTTC
d_call: -
j_call: TRBJ2-5
v_call: TRBV2
clone_size: -

cdr3_aa: CSVGGGTYEQYF
cdr3_nt: TGCAGCGTTGGTGGGGGGACCTACGAGCAGTACTTC
d_call: -
j_call: TRBJ2-7
v_call: TRBV29-1
clone_size: -

cdr3_aa: CASSLSGPDEQYF
cdr3_nt: TGTGCCAGCAGCTTATCGGGACCGGACGAGCAGTACTTC
d_call: -
j_call: TRBJ2-7
v_call: TRBV7-9
clone_size: once

cdr3_aa: CASSSGTDNEQFF
cdr3_nt: TGTGCCAGCTCAAGCGGGACAGACAATGAGCAGTTCTTC
d_call: -
j_call: TRBJ2-1
v_call: TRBV18
clone_size: -

cdr3_aa: CASSIGGGGDTQYF
cdr3_nt: TGTGCCAGTAGTATTGGTGGGGGGGGAGATACGCAGTATTTT
d_call: TRBD2
j_call: TRBJ2-3
v_call: TRBV19
clone_size: -

cdr3_aa: CASSPSTVRTLNTGELFF
cdr3_nt: TGTGCCAGCTCACCCTCGACCGTCCGAACCCTGAACACCGGGGAGCTGTTTTTT
d_call: -
j_call: TRBJ2-2
v_call: TRBV18
clone_size: -

cdr3_aa: CASSVTDISYEQYF
cdr3_nt: TGTGCCAGCAGCGTCACGGACATCTCCTACGAGCAGTACTTC
d_call: -
j_call: TRBJ2-7
v_call: TRBV9
clone_size: -

cdr3_aa: CASSFNRDTEAFF
cdr3_nt: TGTGCCAGCAGCTTTAACAGAGACACTGAAGCTTTCTTT
d_call: -
j_call: TRBJ1-1
v_call: TRBV11-2
clone_size: -

cdr3_aa: CASSYLGDSGNTIYF
cdr3_nt: TGTGCCAGCAGTTACTTGGGTGACTCTGGAAACACCATATATTTT
d_call: -
j_call: TRBJ1-3
v_call: TRBV6-6
clone_size: -

cdr3_aa: CASTGQGASPLHF
cdr3_nt: TGTGCCAGCACGGGACAGGGGGCTTCACCCCTCCACTTT
d_call: TRBD1
j_call: TRBJ1-6
v_call: TRBV2
clone_size: -

cdr3_aa: CASSDSRLAGELFF
cdr3_nt: TGTGCCAGCAGTGATAGTAGGTTGGCCGGGGAGCTGTTTTTT
d_call: -
j_call: TRBJ2-2
v_call: TRBV2
clone_size: -

cdr3_aa: CASSSSGLLDTQYF
cdr3_nt: TGTGCCAGCAGCTCGTCCGGGCTTTTAGATACGCAGTATTTT
d_call: -
j_call: TRBJ2-3
v_call: TRBV11-2
clone_size: once

cdr3_aa: CASSFGGGSYEQYF
cdr3_nt: TGTGCCAGCAGCTTTGGAGGGGGCTCCTACGAGCAGTACTTC
d_call: -
j_call: TRBJ2-7
v_call: TRBV5-4
clone_size: few

cdr3_aa: CASSTGHMNTEAFF
cdr3_nt: TGTGCCAGCAGCACCGGACACATGAACACTGAAGCTTTCTTT
d_call: -
j_call: TRBJ1-1
v_call: TRBV11-2
clone_size: -

cdr3_aa: CASSQSGTGDSYEQYF
cdr3_nt: TGCGCCAGCAGCCAAAGTGGGACAGGGGATTCCTACGAGCAGTACTTC
d_call: TRBD1
j_call: TRBJ2-7
v_call: TRBV4-1
clone_size: -

cdr3_aa: CASSSGQYGYTF
cdr3_nt: TGCGCCAGCAGTTCGGGACAGTATGGCTACACCTTC
d_call: TRBD1
j_call: TRBJ1-2
v_call: TRBV5-1
clone_size: -

cdr3_aa: CASSPGRAPMNTEAFF
cdr3_nt: TGCGCCAGCAGCCCCGGGAGGGCGCCAATGAACACTGAAGCTTTCTTT
d_call: -
j_call: TRBJ1-1
v_call: TRBV5-1
clone_size: -